The 15 T cell receptor beta chains below were found in one sample sequenced in a study of T cell responses to AZD1222 COVID-19 vaccine. The method was immunoSEQ multiplex PCR; TCRdb's version includes in-frame clones alone and lacks a portion of them. The table lists roughly 140,000 clones, 80% to 85% of them singletons. Sequences were derived from peripheral blood, sampled on day 0 of MenACWY control vaccination. The source of these receptors is an adult in good health.

V gene TRBV4-2 combines with J gene TRBJ2-1; 7 bases are shared with TRBD1. The CDR3 is made up of 18 amino acids. The V gene's germline CDR1 is LGHNA and CDR2 YNFKEQ. V lost 0 bases, J lost 5 bases, and 13 bases stayed unmatched. CDR3 bases: TGTGCCAGCAGCCAAGAGGTCCGAGGGGGCGCAAGGAACAATGAGCAGTTCTTC. Translating gives CASSQEVRGGARNNEQFF.

The rearrangement links TRBV2 to TRBJ2-5, with no clear D. Trimming shortened V by 4 bases and J by 11 bases, and 11 bases separated the two germline ends. The CDR3 consists of 11 residues. In germline, CDR1 is SNHLY, CDR2 FYNNEI. DNA of the CDR3: TGTGCCAGCAGTGGTTACCAGCCGCAGTACTTC. Its protein product is CASSGYQPQYF.

This chain links TRBV10-1 with TRBJ1-3; no reliable D call. This CDR3 is 16 amino acids long. Germline CDR1 reads WNHNN; CDR2 reads SYGVQD (reference sequence). The ends were cut back, 3 bases at V and 0 bases at J, with 12 bases in the middle. This chain's CDR3 is CASSENSLNSGNTIYF. In DNA form, the CDR3 reads TGCGCCAGCAGTGAAAATTCCCTCAACTCTGGAAACACCATATATTTT.

This chain connects TRBV14 to TRBJ2-5; TRBD1 agrees at 8 bases. Looked up from germline, CDR1 is SGHDN and CDR2 is FVKESK. Unmatched junction bases numbered 10, after V lost 5 bases and J lost 5 bases. The CDR3 loop spans 15 amino acids. The CDR3 nucleotides are TGTGCCAGCAGCTCCAGGGGGCGCGGAGGGGAGACCCAGTACTTC. It encodes CASSSRGRGGETQYF.

The chain is built from TRBV10-1 and TRBJ1-5, with D possibly TRBD1 on 6 matching bases. CDR1 is WNHNN and CDR2 is SYGVQD in the germline V gene (reference sequence). Trimming took 0 bases from V and 7 from J, leaving 13 bases between them. This CDR3 has 15 amino acids. CDR3 loop: CASSESWGAGQPQHF. CDR3 in DNA: TGCGCCAGCAGTGAGTCGTGGGGGGCGGGCCAGCCCCAGCATTTT.

V and J are TRBV5-1 and TRBJ2-1; 9 bases match TRBD2. Trimming cost V 6 bases and J 7 bases; bases outside gene matches: 8. The CDR3 spans 14 residues. Germline V lookup: CDR1 SGHRS, CDR2 YFSETQ. The CDR3 DNA is TGCGCCAGCACCCCCCGGACTAGCGAGAATGAGCAGTTCTTC. Its protein is CASTPRTSENEQFF.

This clone appeared a few times. The identical CDR3 is also encoded by other nucleotide sequences in the sample. The chain joins TRBV19 to TRBJ1-4; unclear D gene. This CDR3 is 16 amino acids long. The germline gives CDR1 LNHDA, CDR2 SQIVND (reference sequence). The germline V and J ends were trimmed by 5 bases and 0 bases, with 13 bases remaining between them. This CDR3 is CASSAPRQTTNEKLFF. The DNA of the CDR3 is TGTGCCAGTAGTGCCCCGAGACAAACAACTAATGAAAAACTGTTTTTT.

The count of this clone is one. V is TRBV27 and J is TRBJ2-2, with D unresolved. Looked up from germline, CDR1 is MNHEY and CDR2 is SMNVEV (reference sequence). V gave up 6 bases and J gave up 0 bases, with 14 bases separating them. The CDR3 loop spans 16 amino acids. DNA of the CDR3: TGTGCCAGCAGAAGGCTAGAGGCCTCGAACACCGGGGAGCTGTTTTTT. Its translation is CASRRLEASNTGELFF.

This chain connects TRBV10-2 to TRBJ2-7; 9 bases align to TRBD1. This CDR3 spans 13 amino acids. V lost 10 bases, J lost 7 bases, and 11 bases stayed unmatched. Germline V CDR1 and CDR2: WSHSY, SAAADI. The CDR3 DNA reads as TGCGCCACCTCCGGGACAGGGACGAGGGAGCAGTACTTC. As protein: CATSGTGTREQYF.

Points on this clone: Other DNA sequences from this sample encode an identical CDR3 as well. The chain joins TRBV9 to TRBJ2-2; D gene unclear. The V end was cut by 2 bases, the J end by 2 bases, with 7 bases between. The germline gives CDR1 SGDLS, CDR2 YYNGEE. This CDR3 is 14 amino acids long. CDR3 nucleotide sequence: TGTGCCAGCAGCGTGGGTCCCAACACCGGGGAGCTGTTTTTT. It specifies CASSVGPNTGELFF.

The chain has TRBV13 and TRBJ1-1; D unclear. The CDR3 spans 13 residues. Germline V lookup: CDR1 PRHDT, CDR2 FYEKMQ (reference sequence). V dropped 4 bases and J dropped 2 bases, with 8 bases sitting between them. The CDR3 DNA is TGTGCCAGCAGCTCCATTGTTAACACTGAAGCTTTCTTT. The encoded protein is CASSSIVNTEAFF.

This chain connects TRBV25-1 to TRBJ1-2; TRBD1 aligns across 9 bases. Germline values: CDR1 MGHDK, CDR2 SYGVNS. J was trimmed by 6 bases and V by 5 bases; bases with no gene match: 4. The CDR3 contains 13 residues. CDR3 protein: CASSSGTGNGYTF. The CDR3 DNA sequence: TGTGCCAGCAGTTCCGGGACAGGGAATGGCTACACCTTC.

This clone was observed a handful of times. This chain connects TRBV5-1 to TRBJ2-5; D unclear. Germline lookup yields CDR1 SGHRS and CDR2 YFSETQ. CDR3 size: 17 residues. Trimming removed 0 bases at V and 5 bases at J, with 20 bases between. The CDR3 DNA reads TGCGCCAGCAGCTTGGGAATCGCATCCACGGTGGGGGAGACCCAGTACTTC. Translated: CASSLGIASTVGETQYF.

This clone showed up just once. The chain combines TRBV19 with TRBJ2-2; weak D call: TRBD1 (6 bases). Trimming took 6 bases from V and 5 from J, leaving 10 bases between them. CDR3 length: 13 amino acids. Germline loops: CDR1 LNHDA, CDR2 SQIVND (reference sequence). In nucleotides, the CDR3 is TGTGCCAGTAGCACGCAGGGGACCGGGGAGCTGTTTTTT. Amino acid sequence: CASSTQGTGELFF.

The chain recombines TRBV6-2 or TRBV6-3 with TRBJ1-5, with D perhaps matching TRBD1 (5 bases). From germline, CDR1 is MNHEY and CDR2 SVGEGT. The CDR3 has 17 residues. Trimming left V 2 bases short and J 1 base short, with 15 bases between. The CDR3 is CASSYPPTRGSNQPQHF. CDR3 DNA: TGTGCCAGCAGTTACCCGCCTACACGGGGGAGCAATCAGCCCCAGCATTTT.